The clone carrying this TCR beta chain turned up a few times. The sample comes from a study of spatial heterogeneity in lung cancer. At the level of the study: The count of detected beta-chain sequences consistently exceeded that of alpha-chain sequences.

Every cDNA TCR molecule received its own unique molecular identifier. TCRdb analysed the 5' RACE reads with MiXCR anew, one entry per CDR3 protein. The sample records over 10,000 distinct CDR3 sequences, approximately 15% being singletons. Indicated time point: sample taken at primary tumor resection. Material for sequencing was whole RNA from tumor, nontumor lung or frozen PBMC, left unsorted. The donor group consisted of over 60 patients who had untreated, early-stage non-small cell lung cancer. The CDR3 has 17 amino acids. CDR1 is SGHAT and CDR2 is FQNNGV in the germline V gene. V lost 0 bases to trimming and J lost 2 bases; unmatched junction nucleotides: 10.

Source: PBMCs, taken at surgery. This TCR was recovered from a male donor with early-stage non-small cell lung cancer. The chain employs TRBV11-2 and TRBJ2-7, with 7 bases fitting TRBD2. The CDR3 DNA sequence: TGTGCCAGCAGCTTAGATGTCCGGAGCGGGAAACCCTACGAGCAGTACTTC. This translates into CASSLDVRSGKPYEQYF.